This T cell receptor beta chain stems from a study of cytomegalovirus exposure and HLA in healthy donors. General observations from the study: The HLA-A and HLA-B alleles of most subjects were reportedly predicted accurately from TCR beta sequences.

V trimming: 11 bases; J trimming: 2 bases; junction bases outside the gene matches: 1. This CDR3 has 11 residues. The V gene's germline CDR1 is MDHEN and CDR2 SYDVKM. To note about this clone: The target antigen is unknown.

The PCR was carried out with 60 Vbeta primers and 13 Jbeta primers. TCRdb keeps only in-frame clones here, not all; method: immunoSEQ multiplex PCR. The table has more than 85,000 clones, roughly 69% seen once. The TCR comes from a woman aged 30 to 39 in good health and CMV-seronegative. The rearrangement joins TRBV28 to TRBJ1-2, with 8 bases matching TRBD1. Sequencing used PBMCs. DNA for the CDR3: TGTGCCGGACAGGGCAACTATGGCTACACCTTC. It yields the protein CAGQGNYGYTF.